This T cell receptor beta chain appears in the sequencing data of a study of response to subunit inactivated influenza vaccine. Findings and limits, study-wide: Seasonal influenza vaccination, on each occasion, was suggested by the authors to recruit few new T cells.

V was trimmed by 7 bases and J by 4 bases, leaving 9 bases between them. Germline CDR1 SQVTM, CDR2 ANQGSEA. The CDR3 has 11 amino acids. A single record per CDR3 protein comes from TCRdb applying MiXCR to the RT-PCR reads. This table holds about 830,000 distinct CDR3 sequences, roughly 18% found once. This clonotype was found many times. The target antigen is unknown. The receptor's source is a man aged 50-59 years who received an inactivated influenza vaccine. Sequencing was performed on PBMCs from blood, taken more than 4 days after vaccination. V and J are TRBV29-1 and TRBJ2-3, with no clear D. CDR3 protein: CSALVADTQYF. CDR3 DNA sequence: TGCAGCGCGTTGGTCGCAGATACGCAGTATTTT.